Reported below is one T cell receptor beta chain. Original handling: Quantification of nucleated cells was approximated via reference gene primer amplification. The assay was immunoSEQ multiplex PCR, and TCRdb's table has in-frame clones only and misses some. V, J and clone size derive from that table, while D and trimming were established from the DNA sequence. This sample has roughly 14,000 clones; around 88% occur once, and the top ten carry 15% to 20%. V shed 6 bases and J 5 bases; nucleotides not matched to a gene: 7. The length of the CDR3 is 14 residues. The V gene's germline CDR1 is LNHDA and CDR2 SQIVND (reference sequence). The record originates from a study of blood T cell repertoires in COVID-19. The overall study: Acute and convalescent COVID-19 specimens originated in the United States, Italy and Spain. PBMCs, B-cell-depleted T cells, or T cells provided the cDNA or gDNA that made up the material.

The sequence was collected from a human donor with active COVID-19. The donor label of this sample is uncertain. Sequenced: peripheral blood. The chain links TRBV19 to TRBJ1-1; TRBD1 agrees at 9 bases. The CDR3 reads CASSRTGARTEAFF. CDR3 coding DNA: TGTGCCAGTAGCCGGACAGGGGCAAGGACTGAAGCTTTCTTT.